This TCR beta chain was sequenced for a study of early T cells in non-severe SARS-CoV-2 infection. Study-wide results and caveats: Matches to VDJdb favored anti-spike CD8 responses and missed private and CD4 specificities.

TCRdb used MiXCR to reprocess the 5' RACE reads, holding one entry per CDR3 protein. The sample yields more than 35,000 distinct CDR3 sequences, about 5% seen once. In regard to this clonotype: Its target is unknown.

This TCR was sampled from an adult who was a healthcare worker with PCR-confirmed SARS-CoV-2 infection or an uninfected control (not recorded which). Sequences were obtained from whole blood.

CDR3 sequence: CASSPDRVLQGNTEAFF. CDR3 DNA sequence: TGTGCCAGCAGTCCAGATCGGGTCCTTCAGGGGAACACTGAAGCTTTCTTT. This chain connects TRBV7-3 to TRBJ1-1, with TRBD1 as a possible D gene (5 bases). V shed 6 bases and J shed 1 base, with 21 bases lying between them. Germline V gives CDR1 SGHTA, CDR2 FQGTGA. CDR3 length equals 17 residues.